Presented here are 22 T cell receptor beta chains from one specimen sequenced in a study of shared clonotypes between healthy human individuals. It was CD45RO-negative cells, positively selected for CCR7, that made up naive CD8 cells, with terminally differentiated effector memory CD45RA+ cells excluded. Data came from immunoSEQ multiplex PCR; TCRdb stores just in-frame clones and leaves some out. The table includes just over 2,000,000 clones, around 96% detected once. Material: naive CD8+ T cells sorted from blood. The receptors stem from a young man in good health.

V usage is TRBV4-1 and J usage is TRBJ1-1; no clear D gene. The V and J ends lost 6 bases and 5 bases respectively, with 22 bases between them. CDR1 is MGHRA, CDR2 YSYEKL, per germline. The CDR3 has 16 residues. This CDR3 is CASSKAPEPSGTEAFF. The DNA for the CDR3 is TGCGCCAGCAGTAAAGCCCCCGAGCCCTCGGGTACTGAAGCTTTCTTT.

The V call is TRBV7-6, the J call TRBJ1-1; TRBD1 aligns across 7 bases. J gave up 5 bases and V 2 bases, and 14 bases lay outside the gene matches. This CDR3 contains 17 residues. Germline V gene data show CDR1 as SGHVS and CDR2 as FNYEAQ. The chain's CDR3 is CASSLNTPPTGLTEAFF. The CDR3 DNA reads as TGTGCCAGCAGCTTAAATACCCCTCCGACAGGGCTTACTGAAGCTTTCTTT.

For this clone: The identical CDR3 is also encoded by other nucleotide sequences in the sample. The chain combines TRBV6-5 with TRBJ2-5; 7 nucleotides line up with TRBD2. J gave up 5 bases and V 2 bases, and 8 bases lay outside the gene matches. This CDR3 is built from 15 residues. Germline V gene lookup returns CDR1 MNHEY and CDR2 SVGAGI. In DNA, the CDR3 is TGTGCCAGCAGTTACGGGGGAGGGCCCTCGGAGACCCAGTACTTC. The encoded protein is CASSYGGGPSETQYF.

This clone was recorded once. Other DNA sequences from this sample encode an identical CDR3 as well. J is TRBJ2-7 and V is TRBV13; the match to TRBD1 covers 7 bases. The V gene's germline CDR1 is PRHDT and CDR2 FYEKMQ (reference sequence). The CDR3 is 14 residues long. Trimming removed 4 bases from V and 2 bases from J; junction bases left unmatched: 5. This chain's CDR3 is CASSSRQGTYEQYF. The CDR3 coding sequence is TGTGCCAGCAGCTCTCGACAGGGAACCTACGAGCAGTACTTC.

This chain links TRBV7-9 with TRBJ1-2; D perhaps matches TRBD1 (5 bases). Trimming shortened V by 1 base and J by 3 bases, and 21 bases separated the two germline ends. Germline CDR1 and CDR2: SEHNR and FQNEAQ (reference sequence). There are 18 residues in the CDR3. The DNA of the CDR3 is TGTGCCAGCAGCTTAGGGTCACTACGGGGGGACGTGGACTATGGCTACACCTTC. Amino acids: CASSLGSLRGDVDYGYTF.

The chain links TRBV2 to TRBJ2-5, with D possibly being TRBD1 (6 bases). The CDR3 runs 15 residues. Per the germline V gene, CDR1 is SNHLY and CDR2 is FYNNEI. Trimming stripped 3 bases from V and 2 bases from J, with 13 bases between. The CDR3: CASSDLRTEQETQYF. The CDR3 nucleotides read TGTGCCAGCAGTGATTTACGGACAGAGCAAGAGACCCAGTACTTC. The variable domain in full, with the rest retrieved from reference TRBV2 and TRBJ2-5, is EPEVTQTPSHQVTQMGQEVILRCVPISNHLYFYWYRQILGQKVEFLVSFYNNEISEKSEIFDDQFSVERPDGSNFTLKIRSTKLEDSAMYFCASSDLRTEQETQYFGPGTRLLVL.

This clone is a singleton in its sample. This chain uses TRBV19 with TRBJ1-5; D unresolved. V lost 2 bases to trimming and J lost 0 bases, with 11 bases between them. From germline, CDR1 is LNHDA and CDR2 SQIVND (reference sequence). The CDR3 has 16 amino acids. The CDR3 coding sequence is TGTGCCAGTAGTATATGGGCAGGAGTTAGCAATCAGCCCCAGCATTTT. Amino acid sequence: CASSIWAGVSNQPQHF.

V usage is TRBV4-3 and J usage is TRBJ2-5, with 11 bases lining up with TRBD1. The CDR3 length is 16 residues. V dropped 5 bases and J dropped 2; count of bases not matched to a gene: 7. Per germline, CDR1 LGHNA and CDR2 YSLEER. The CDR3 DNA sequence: TGCGCCAGCAGCGTATCCAGGGACAGGGGGCAAGAGACCCAGTACTTC. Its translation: CASSVSRDRGQETQYF.

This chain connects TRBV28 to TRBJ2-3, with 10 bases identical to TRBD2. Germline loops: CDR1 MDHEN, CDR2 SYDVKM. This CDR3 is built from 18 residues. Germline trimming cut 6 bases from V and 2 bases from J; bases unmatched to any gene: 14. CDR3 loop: CASRPIAGGHTLTDTQYF. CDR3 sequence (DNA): TGTGCCAGCAGGCCGATAGCGGGGGGTCACACCCTCACAGATACGCAGTATTTT. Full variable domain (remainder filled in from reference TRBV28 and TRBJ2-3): DVKVTQSSRYLVKRTGEKVFLECVQDMDHENMFWYRQDPGLGLRLIYFSYDVKMKEKGDIPEGYSVSREKKERFSLILESASTNQTSMYLCASRPIAGGHTLTDTQYFGPGTRLTVL.

CDR3 residues: CASSIGGSVWREQYF. The CDR3 DNA sequence: TGTGCCAGCAGCATCGGAGGGTCCGTCTGGCGCGAGCAGTACTTC. The rearrangement joins TRBV7-9 to TRBJ2-7; D might be TRBD2 (6 bases). Germline CDR1 is SEHNR and CDR2 is FQNEAQ (reference sequence). CDR3 length: 15 residues. V lost 5 bases and J lost 6, with 20 bases in between.

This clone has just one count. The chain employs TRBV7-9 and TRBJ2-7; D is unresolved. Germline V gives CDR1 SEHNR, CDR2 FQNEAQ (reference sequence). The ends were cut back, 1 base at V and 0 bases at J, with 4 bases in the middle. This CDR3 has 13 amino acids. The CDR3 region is CASSLETSYEQYF. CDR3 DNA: TGTGCCAGCAGCTTAGAGACCTCCTACGAGCAGTACTTC.

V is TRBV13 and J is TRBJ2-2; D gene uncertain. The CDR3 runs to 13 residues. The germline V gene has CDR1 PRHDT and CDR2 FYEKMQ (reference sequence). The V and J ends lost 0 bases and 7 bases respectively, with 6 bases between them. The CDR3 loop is CASSLGGGGELFF. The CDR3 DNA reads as TGTGCCAGCAGCTTAGGTGGTGGCGGGGAGCTGTTTTTT. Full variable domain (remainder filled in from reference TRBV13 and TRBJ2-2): AAGVIQSPRHLIKEKRETATLKCYPIPRHDTVYWYQQGPGQDPQFLISFYEKMQSDKGSIPDRFSAQQFSDYHSELNMSSLELGDSALYFCASSLGGGGELFFGEGSRLTVL.

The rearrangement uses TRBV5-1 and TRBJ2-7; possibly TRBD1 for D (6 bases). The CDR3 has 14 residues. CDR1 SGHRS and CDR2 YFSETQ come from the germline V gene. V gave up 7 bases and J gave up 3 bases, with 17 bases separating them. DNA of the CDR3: TGCGCCAGCGGAGCCGGGACATACAACTACGAGCAGTACTTC. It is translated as CASGAGTYNYEQYF.

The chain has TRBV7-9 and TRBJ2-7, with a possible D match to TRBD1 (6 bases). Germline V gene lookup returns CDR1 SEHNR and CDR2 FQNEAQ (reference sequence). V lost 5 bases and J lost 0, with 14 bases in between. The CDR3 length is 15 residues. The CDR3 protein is CASSPSDRRSYEQYF. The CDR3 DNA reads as TGTGCCAGCAGCCCCTCAGACAGGCGCTCCTACGAGCAGTACTTC.

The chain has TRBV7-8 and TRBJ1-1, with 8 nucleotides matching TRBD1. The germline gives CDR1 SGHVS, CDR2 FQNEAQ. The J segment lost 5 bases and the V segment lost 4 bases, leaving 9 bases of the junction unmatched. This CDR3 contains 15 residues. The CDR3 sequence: CASSSTQGALTEAFF. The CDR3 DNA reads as TGTGCCAGCAGCTCAACCCAGGGGGCGCTTACTGAAGCTTTCTTT.

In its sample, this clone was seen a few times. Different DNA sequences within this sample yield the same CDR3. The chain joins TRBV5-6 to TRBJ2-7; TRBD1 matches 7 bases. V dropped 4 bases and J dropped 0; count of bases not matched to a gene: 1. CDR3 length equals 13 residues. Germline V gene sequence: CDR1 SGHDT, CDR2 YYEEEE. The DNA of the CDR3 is TGTGCCAGCAGCCCAGGGGGCTCCTACGAGCAGTACTTC. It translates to CASSPGGSYEQYF.

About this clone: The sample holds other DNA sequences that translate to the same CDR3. The CDR3 is CASSLDDYEQYF. For the CDR3, the DNA is TGTGCCAGCAGCTTGGATGATTACGAGCAGTACTTC. This chain uses TRBV5-4 with TRBJ2-7; unclear D gene. CDR1 SGHNT and CDR2 YYREEE come from the germline V gene (reference sequence). This CDR3 comprises 12 residues. V was clipped by 0 bases and J by 4 bases, with 5 bases between them.

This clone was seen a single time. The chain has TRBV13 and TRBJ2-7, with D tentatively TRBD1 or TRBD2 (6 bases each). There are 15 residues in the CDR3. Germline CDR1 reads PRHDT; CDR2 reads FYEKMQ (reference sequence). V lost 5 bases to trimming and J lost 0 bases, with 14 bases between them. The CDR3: CASSRGDQSSYEQYF. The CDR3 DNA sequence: TGTGCCAGCAGCAGGGGGGACCAGAGCTCCTACGAGCAGTACTTC.

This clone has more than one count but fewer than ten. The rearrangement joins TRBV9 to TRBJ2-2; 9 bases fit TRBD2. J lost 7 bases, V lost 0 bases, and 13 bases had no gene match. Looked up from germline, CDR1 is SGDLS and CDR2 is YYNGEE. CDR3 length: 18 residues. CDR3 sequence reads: CASSVVLAGTTSGGELFF. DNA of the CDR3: TGTGCCAGCAGCGTAGTGCTAGCGGGGACGACGTCTGGCGGGGAGCTGTTTTTT.

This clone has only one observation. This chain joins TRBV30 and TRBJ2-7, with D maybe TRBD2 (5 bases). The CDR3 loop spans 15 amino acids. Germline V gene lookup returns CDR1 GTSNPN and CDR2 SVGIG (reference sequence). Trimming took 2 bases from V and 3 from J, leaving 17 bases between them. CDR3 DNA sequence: TGTGCCTGGAGTAACGGGCCAGGAGAGGGCTACGAGCAGTACTTC. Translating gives CAWSNGPGEGYEQYF.

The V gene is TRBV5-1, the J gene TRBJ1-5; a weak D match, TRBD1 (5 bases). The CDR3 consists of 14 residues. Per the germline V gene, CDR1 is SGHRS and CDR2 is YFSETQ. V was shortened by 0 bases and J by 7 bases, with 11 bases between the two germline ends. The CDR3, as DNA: TGCGCCAGCAGCTTGGAGTGGGGCCAGCAGCCCCAGCATTTT. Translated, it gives CASSLEWGQQPQHF.

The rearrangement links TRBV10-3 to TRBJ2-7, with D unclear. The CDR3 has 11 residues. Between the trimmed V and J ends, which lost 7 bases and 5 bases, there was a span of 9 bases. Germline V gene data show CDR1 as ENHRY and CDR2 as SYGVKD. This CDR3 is CAITDSDEQYF. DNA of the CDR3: TGTGCCATCACTGATTCTGACGAGCAGTACTTC.